This is a list of T cell receptor beta chains from one sample in a study of T cell responses to AZD1222 COVID-19 vaccine. TCRdb's copy holds only in-frame clones and misses some; the assay was immunoSEQ multiplex PCR. Here the sample spans 100,000 to 150,000 clones, roughly 88% being singletons. The material was peripheral blood, obtained 28 days after the second AZD1222 dose. The receptor set was obtained from an adult who received the AZD1222 COVID-19 vaccine. Both conserved end residues are part of each CDR3. Each record gives: clone size, D gene, V gene, J gene, CDR3 protein, CDR3 DNA. The D gene is left open where the match is weak. Size is omitted from some rows. Given values are once, few, many or a class for expanded clones.

-	-	TRBV15	TRBJ1-5	CATSSGGRNGKQPQHF	TGTGCCACCAGCTCTGGCGGCAGAAACGGAAAACAGCCCCAGCATTTT
-	-	TRBV28	TRBJ1-2	CASSPRDFVYTF	TGTGCCAGCAGTCCCCGGGACTTCGTATACACCTTC
-	TRBD1	TRBV29-1	TRBJ1-2	CSASGTGGISGGYTF	TGCAGCGCATCCGGGACAGGGGGTATTTCGGGCGGCTACACCTTC
-	-	TRBV4-2	TRBJ2-2	CASSPPEGIPGELFF	TGTGCCAGCAGCCCCCCCGAGGGGATTCCCGGGGAGCTGTTTTTT
once	-	TRBV7-2	TRBJ1-2	CASSFWDPEEYGYTF	TGTGCCAGCAGCTTTTGGGATCCCGAGGAATATGGCTACACCTTC
-	-	TRBV6-5	TRBJ2-7	CASSYSWTENYEQYF	TGTGCCAGCAGTTACTCTTGGACGGAAAACTACGAGCAGTACTTC
-	-	TRBV5-6	TRBJ1-2	CASSNLGEYGYTF	TGTGCCAGCAGCAACCTTGGGGAGTATGGCTACACCTTC
-	TRBD1	TRBV7-9	TRBJ1-6	CASSLEGAANSPLHF	TGTGCCAGCAGCTTAGAGGGGGCCGCTAATTCACCCCTCCACTTT
-	-	TRBV18	TRBJ2-7	CASSPQYEQYF	TGTGCCAGCTCACCACAATACGAGCAGTACTTC
once	-	TRBV12-3/TRBV12-4	TRBJ1-3	CASSENTIYF	TGTGCCAGCAGCGAGAACACCATATATTTT
-	-	TRBV18	TRBJ1-6	CASSETPSALHF	TGTGCCAGCTCAGAGACACCGTCGGCCCTCCACTTT
-	-	TRBV27	TRBJ2-6	CACRPQGSGANVLTF	TGTGCCTGCCGGCCGCAGGGGTCTGGGGCCAACGTCCTGACTTTC
-	TRBD2	TRBV24-1	TRBJ2-2	CATSEPGGTGELFF	TGTGCCACCAGTGAACCCGGGGGGACCGGGGAGCTGTTTTTT
-	-	TRBV6-5	TRBJ1-6	CACRAASNSPLHF	TGTGCCTGCCGGGCCGCTTCTAATTCACCCCTCCACTTT
-	-	TRBV7-2	TRBJ1-5	CASSEGWDQPQHF	TGTGCCAGCAGCGAAGGATGGGATCAGCCCCAGCATTTT
-	-	TRBV2	TRBJ1-1	CASRREKDTEAFF	TGTGCCAGCAGGAGGGAGAAGGACACTGAAGCTTTCTTT
-	-	TRBV12-3/TRBV12-4	TRBJ1-1	CASSLQENTEAFF	TGTGCCAGCAGCCTACAGGAGAACACTGAAGCTTTCTTT
-	-	TRBV14	TRBJ1-4	CASSLLATNEKLFF	TGTGCCAGCAGCCTCCTTGCAACTAATGAAAAACTGTTTTTT
-	-	TRBV2	TRBJ1-6	CASREGLSYNSPLHF	TGTGCCAGCAGGGAGGGTCTCTCCTATAATTCACCCCTCCACTTT
-	-	TRBV5-4	TRBJ2-5	CASSLGLNQETQYF	TGTGCCAGCAGCCTAGGACTGAACCAAGAGACCCAGTACTTC
-	-	TRBV6-1	TRBJ1-6	CASSEVTAANSPLHF	TGTGCCAGCAGTGAAGTAACAGCTGCTAATTCACCCCTCCACTTT
-	-	TRBV11-3	TRBJ2-1	CASSSGHTYNEQFF	TGTGCCAGCAGCTCGGGACATACCTACAATGAGCAGTTCTTC
-	-	TRBV7-2	TRBJ2-7	CASSLGGVGSYEQYF	TGTGCCAGCAGCTTAGGCGGGGTCGGCTCCTACGAGCAGTACTTC
-	-	TRBV13	TRBJ1-1	CASSRSSVGSRTEAFF	TGTGCCAGCAGCCGTTCAAGCGTTGGGTCACGCACTGAAGCTTTCTTT
-	-	TRBV6-5	TRBJ1-4	CASRRVGTNEKLFF	TGTGCCAGTCGAAGAGTGGGAACTAATGAAAAACTGTTTTTT
-	TRBD1	TRBV5-4	TRBJ1-2	CASSPGGQGISGYTF	TGTGCCAGCAGCCCCGGGGGACAGGGAATCTCCGGCTACACCTTC
-	TRBD1	TRBV9	TRBJ1-1	CASSVPGTGGVDPPEAFF	TGTGCCAGCAGCGTGCCCGGGACAGGGGGCGTCGATCCCCCTGAAGCTTTCTTT
few	-	TRBV2	TRBJ2-7	CASSDQGVGYEQYF	TGTGCCAGCAGTGATCAGGGTGTCGGCTACGAGCAGTACTTC
once	-	TRBV28	TRBJ1-2	CASSLKAGRSYTF	TGTGCCAGCAGTTTAAAGGCAGGGAGGAGCTACACCTTC
few	-	TRBV10-2	TRBJ1-1	CASRSEVGTEAFF	TGCGCCAGCAGGAGTGAGGTCGGGACTGAAGCTTTCTTT
-	-	TRBV4-1	TRBJ1-1	CASSQDFGAGGTEAFF	TGCGCCAGCAGCCAAGATTTTGGGGCTGGTGGCACTGAAGCTTTCTTT
once	-	TRBV30	TRBJ1-4	CAWSGGFGEKLFF	TGTGCCTGGAGTGGGGGTTTTGGTGAAAAACTGTTTTTT
once	-	TRBV7-7	TRBJ2-1	CASSPVGSSPGNEQFF	TGTGCTAGCAGCCCCGTAGGCAGCAGCCCTGGGAATGAGCAGTTCTTC
-	-	TRBV3-1/TRBV3-2	TRBJ1-2	CASSQVGDNYGYTF	TGTGCCAGCAGCCAAGTAGGAGACAACTATGGCTACACCTTC
-	-	TRBV9	TRBJ1-6	CASSVGEGKLHF	TGTGCCAGCAGCGTAGGAGAGGGAAAACTCCACTTT
-	-	TRBV29-1	TRBJ2-5	CSVSRGEETQYF	TGCAGCGTTAGCAGGGGTGAAGAGACCCAGTACTTC
-	-	TRBV5-5	TRBJ1-5	CASSPTLSRSIPHF	TGTGCCAGCAGCCCGACCCTTTCCCGCTCGATTCCGCATTTT
-	-	TRBV11-2	TRBJ2-7	CASSLDGGYEQYF	TGTGCCAGCAGCTTAGACGGGGGCTACGAGCAGTACTTC
-	-	TRBV5-6	TRBJ1-6	CASSLVGSRVDSPLHF	TGTGCCAGCAGCTTGGTAGGGTCCAGAGTAGATTCACCCCTCCACTTT
-	-	TRBV5-4	TRBJ2-2	CASSLWGGSNTGELFF	TGTGCCAGCAGCTTGTGGGGCGGATCGAACACCGGGGAGCTGTTTTTT
-	-	TRBV28	TRBJ1-5	CASSSPMTRGGNQPQHF	TGTGCCAGCAGTTCGCCGATGACCCGGGGAGGCAATCAGCCCCAGCATTTT
-	TRBD1	TRBV19	TRBJ2-7	CASSIRSGWQGDEQYF	TGTGCCAGTAGTATTCGGTCAGGATGGCAGGGGGACGAGCAGTACTTC
-	-	TRBV27	TRBJ1-2	CASSFWGDYGYTF	TGTGCCAGCAGTTTTTGGGGTGACTATGGCTACACCTTC
-	-	TRBV6-2/TRBV6-3	TRBJ2-7	CASSVQAYEQYF	TGTGCCAGCAGTGTACAGGCCTACGAGCAGTACTTC
-	TRBD2	TRBV28	TRBJ2-3	CASSLGPLAGADTQYF	TGTGCCAGCAGTTTAGGCCCTCTAGCGGGGGCAGATACGCAGTATTTT
few	TRBD1	TRBV29-1	TRBJ1-2	CSVATPDRVVDGYTF	TGCAGCGTTGCGACCCCGGACAGGGTCGTGGATGGCTACACCTTC
-	TRBD1	TRBV5-1	TRBJ1-1	CASSLGTGNTEAFF	TGCGCCAGCAGCTTGGGGACAGGGAACACTGAAGCTTTCTTT
-	TRBD1	TRBV5-1	TRBJ1-4	CASSSSGTGDEKLFF	TGCGCCAGCAGCTCTTCTGGGACAGGGGATGAAAAACTGTTTTTT
-	TRBD1	TRBV9	TRBJ1-2	CASSRPGGGSGYTF	TGTGCCAGCAGCCGCCCAGGGGGAGGCAGCGGCTACACCTTC
-	-	TRBV6-5	TRBJ1-1	CASRYTDPNTEAFF	TGTGCCAGCAGGTACACAGACCCGAACACTGAAGCTTTCTTT
-	-	TRBV12-3/TRBV12-4	TRBJ2-3	CASSFGLEDTQYF	TGTGCCAGCAGTTTTGGCCTCGAAGATACGCAGTATTTT
-	-	TRBV5-6	TRBJ1-2	CASSLVGPALYGYTF	TGTGCCAGCAGCTTGGTAGGTCCGGCCCTCTATGGCTACACCTTC
-	-	TRBV6-2/TRBV6-3	TRBJ1-4	CASSYSGGKLFF	TGTGCCAGCAGTTACTCGGGAGGAAAACTGTTTTTT
many	-	TRBV5-6	TRBJ2-5	CASKPYRGGETQYF	TGTGCCAGCAAACCCTACAGGGGAGGAGAGACCCAGTACTTC